This T cell receptor (beta chain) was sequenced in a study of blood T cells in healthy people across ages. Together with a sample-barcoded 5' primer, a J-beta primer mix was included in a second PCR lasting roughly 6 to 12 cycles. Tags on each cDNA molecule came from a template-switch adaptor with 12 random nucleotides. One entry per CDR3 protein results from TCRdb running MiXCR on the 5' RACE reads. The table has 1.4 million to 1.5 million distinct CDR3 sequences, about 43% seen once; the top ten hold under 8%. With regard to this clonotype: The germline gene is not matched at one end of the junction; a read error may be the cause.

The CDR3 covers 16 residues. Germline-derived CDR1 and CDR2 are SGHKS and YYEKEE (reference sequence). Sequencing was carried out using blood. The V and J genes are TRBV5-5 and TRBJ2-1, with 11 bases matching TRBD1. The sequence was obtained from a woman aged 18-30 years in good health. CDR3 DNA: TGTGCCGGCAGCCCCGGACAGGGGGCCACCTACAATGAGCAGTTCTTC. It translates to CAGSPGQGATYNEQFF.